This entry concerns a single T cell receptor (beta chain). The antigen remains unidentified. Per the germline V gene, CDR1 is LNHNV and CDR2 is YYDKDF (reference sequence). The CDR3 extends over 13 amino acids. The V gene lost 6 bases and the J gene lost 4 bases, with 12 bases spanning the gap. This record comes from a study of radiation and T cells in renal cell carcinoma. Treatment given: 15 Gy SBRT to primary tumor, nephrectomy 4 weeks later. Regarding the study as a whole: Irradiated tumors held more dominant CDR3 motifs than control tumors. Compared with controls, irradiated tumors showed greater TCR clonality. Baseline intratumoral clonotype presence is unknown without pretreatment biopsies. Top tumor clonotypes rose in blood 2 weeks post-radiation, then contracted.

Only in-frame clones appear in the TCRdb table, and some are missing; sequencing was by immunoSEQ multiplex PCR. Among nearly 20,000 clones listed, less than 70% were seen once. Material: tumor tissue, obtained from a patient whose treatment included radiotherapy and nephrectomy. The J gene is TRBJ1-2, the V gene TRBV15; D is ambiguous. This TCR derives from a woman aged 70 to 79 with renal cell carcinoma. In nucleotides, the CDR3 is TGTGCCACCAGGGATGACGTGGTCTATGGCTACACCTTC. Amino acids: CATRDDVVYGYTF.